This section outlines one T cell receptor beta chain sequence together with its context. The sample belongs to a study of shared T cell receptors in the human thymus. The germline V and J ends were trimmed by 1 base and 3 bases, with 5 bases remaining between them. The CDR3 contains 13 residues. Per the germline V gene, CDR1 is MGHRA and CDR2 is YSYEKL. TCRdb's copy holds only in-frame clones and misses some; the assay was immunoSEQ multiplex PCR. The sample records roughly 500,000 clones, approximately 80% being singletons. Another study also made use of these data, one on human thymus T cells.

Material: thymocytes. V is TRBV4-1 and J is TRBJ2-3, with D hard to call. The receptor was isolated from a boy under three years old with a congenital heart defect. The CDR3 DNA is TGCGCCAGCAGCCAAGTCGGTACAGATACGCAGTATTTT. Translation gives CASSQVGTDTQYF.